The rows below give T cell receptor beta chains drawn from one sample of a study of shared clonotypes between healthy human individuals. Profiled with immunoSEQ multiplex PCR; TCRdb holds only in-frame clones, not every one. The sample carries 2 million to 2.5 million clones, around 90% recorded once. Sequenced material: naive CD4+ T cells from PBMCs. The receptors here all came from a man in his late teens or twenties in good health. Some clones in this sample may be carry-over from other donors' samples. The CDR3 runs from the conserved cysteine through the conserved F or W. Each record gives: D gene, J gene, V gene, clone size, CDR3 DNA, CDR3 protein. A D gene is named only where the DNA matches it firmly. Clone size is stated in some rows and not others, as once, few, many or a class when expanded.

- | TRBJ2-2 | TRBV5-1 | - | TGCGCCAGCAGCTTGGTTCCGACAGCAGACACCGGGGAGCTGTTTTTT | CASSLVPTADTGELFF
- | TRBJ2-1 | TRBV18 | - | TGTGCCAGCTCACTTATCACGGTGGGAGAGCAGTTCTTC | CASSLITVGEQFF
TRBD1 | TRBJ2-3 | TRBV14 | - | TGTGCCAGCAGCCAAGATTCAGGGGGCTTTACGGATACGCAGTATTTT | CASSQDSGGFTDTQYF
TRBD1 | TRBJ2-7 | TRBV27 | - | TGTGCCAGCAGGTCCGGGACAGGGTCCTACGAGCAGTACTTC | CASRSGTGSYEQYF
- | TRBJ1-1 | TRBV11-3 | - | TGTGCCAGCAGCACTGCGGGACCTAACACTGAAGCTTTCTTT | CASSTAGPNTEAFF
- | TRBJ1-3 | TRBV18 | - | TGTGCCAGCTCACCGCTCTCTGGAAACACCATATATTTT | CASSPLSGNTIYF
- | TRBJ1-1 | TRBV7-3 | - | TGTGCCAGCAGCTTAGGGGGAGGCGCTGAAGCTTTCTTT | CASSLGGGAEAFF
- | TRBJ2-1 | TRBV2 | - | TGTGCCAGCCTTACGGGCTCCTACAATGAGCAGTTCTTC | CASLTGSYNEQFF
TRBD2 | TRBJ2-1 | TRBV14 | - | TGTGCCAGCAGCCAAGGAATCTGGACTAGCGGGAGGGCAGCTCGTAATGAGCAGTTCTTC | CASSQGIWTSGRAARNEQFF
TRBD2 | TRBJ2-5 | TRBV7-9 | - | TGTGCCAGCAGCACCCGAGGGACTAGCGGGAGGGTCGGGGCCCAGTACTTC | CASSTRGTSGRVGAQYF
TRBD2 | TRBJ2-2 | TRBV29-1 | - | TGCAGCGTTGAAGATCGGACTAGCGGGAGGGCCGGGGAGCTGTTTTTT | CSVEDRTSGRAGELFF
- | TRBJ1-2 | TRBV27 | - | TGTGCCAGCAGTTTCCGGAGAAATAACTATGGCTACACCTTC | CASSFRRNNYGYTF
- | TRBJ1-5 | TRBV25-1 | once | TGTGCCAGGGGGCCCCTCGGCAATCAGCCCCAGCATTTT | CARGPLGNQPQHF
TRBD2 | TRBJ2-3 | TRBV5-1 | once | TGCGCCAGCAGCTCGGGACTAGCGGGGGGAGAGGATACGCAGTATTTT | CASSSGLAGGEDTQYF
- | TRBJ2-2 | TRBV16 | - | TGTGCCAGCACCAGGGACCCGAACACCGGGGAGCTGTTTTTT | CASTRDPNTGELFF
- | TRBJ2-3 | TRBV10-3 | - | TGTGCCATTGACAGAGGAGATACGCAGTATTTT | CAIDRGDTQYF
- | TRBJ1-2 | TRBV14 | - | TGTGCCAGCAGCCAAGGCCAGGGGTATGGCTACACCTTC | CASSQGQGYGYTF
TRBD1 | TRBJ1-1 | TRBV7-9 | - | TGTGCCAGCAGCTTAGCAGGGGGCGCGGGTACTGAAGCTTTCTTT | CASSLAGGAGTEAFF
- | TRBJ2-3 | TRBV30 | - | TGTGCCTGGACCGGGCTCCGAAGCACAGATACGCAGTATTTT | CAWTGLRSTDTQYF
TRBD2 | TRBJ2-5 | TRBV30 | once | TGTGCCTGGAGACCGCTGGGACTAGCGGGAGGTTGTGAGACCCAGTACTTC | CAWRPLGLAGGCETQYF
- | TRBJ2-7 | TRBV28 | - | TGTGCCAGCTCCAACCAGGGGTACGAGCAGTACTTC | CASSNQGYEQYF
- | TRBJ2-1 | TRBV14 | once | TGTGCCAGCAGCCAAGTATTCGGGAGCAGGTCCTACAATGAGCAGTTCTTC | CASSQVFGSRSYNEQFF
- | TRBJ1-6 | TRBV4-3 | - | TGCGCCAGCAGCCAAGAGGGAAGTTCACCCCTCCACTTT | CASSQEGSSPLHF
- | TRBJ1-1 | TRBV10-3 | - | TGTGCCATCTCGCGGGGCGGAAACACTGAAGCTTTCTTT | CAISRGGNTEAFF
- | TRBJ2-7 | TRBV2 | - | TGTGCCAGCACCGAGCTAGGGTTCGAGCAGTACTTC | CASTELGFEQYF
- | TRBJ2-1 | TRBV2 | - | TGTGCCAGCCGCGCGGGGGCAGCCACGGGACACCACTACAATGAGCAGTTCTTC | CASRAGAATGHHYNEQFF
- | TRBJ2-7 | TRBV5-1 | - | TGCGCCAGCACCCCCGAGGATCATAGCTACGAGCAGTACTTC | CASTPEDHSYEQYF
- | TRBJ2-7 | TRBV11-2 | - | TGTGCCAGCAGCAACGTCTACGAGCAGTACTTC | CASSNVYEQYF
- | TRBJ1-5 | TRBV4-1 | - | TGCGCCAGCAGCCAAGATCGCAACCAAGTTCAGCCCCAGCATTTT | CASSQDRNQVQPQHF
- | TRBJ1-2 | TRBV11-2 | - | TGTGCCAGCAGCTTAAACGGGGTAACGGGCTATGGCTACACCTTC | CASSLNGVTGYGYTF
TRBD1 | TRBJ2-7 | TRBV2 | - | TGTGCCAGCAGATCATACCGGGACAGGGGGCTAATCTACGAGCAGTACTTC | CASRSYRDRGLIYEQYF
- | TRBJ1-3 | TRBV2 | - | TGTGCCAGCAGTGAAAAGAGCTGGTACTCTGGAAACACCATATATTTT | CASSEKSWYSGNTIYF
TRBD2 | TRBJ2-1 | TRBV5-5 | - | TGTGCCAGCAGCTTGACGTTTAGCGGGGCCTCCTACAATGAGCAGTTCTTC | CASSLTFSGASYNEQFF
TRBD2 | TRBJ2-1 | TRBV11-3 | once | TGTGCCAGCAGCCAAGCCGGGACTAGCTCCTACAATGAGCAGTTCTTC | CASSQAGTSSYNEQFF
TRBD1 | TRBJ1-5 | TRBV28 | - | TGTGCCAGCAGTCCACCGGGACAGGGGGACGATCAGCCCCAGCATTTT | CASSPPGQGDDQPQHF
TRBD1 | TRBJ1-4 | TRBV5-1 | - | TGCGCCAGCAGCTCGAGGACAGGGAGTAATGAAAAACTGTTTTTT | CASSSRTGSNEKLFF
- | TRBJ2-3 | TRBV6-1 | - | TGTGCCAGCTCCCTAGAAGTGGAGGATACGCAGTATTTT | CASSLEVEDTQYF
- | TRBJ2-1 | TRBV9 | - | TGTGCCAGCGGACGATCTGGGGGCGGGTACAATGAGCAGTTCTTC | CASGRSGGGYNEQFF
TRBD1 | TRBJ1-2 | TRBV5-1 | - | TGCGCCAGCAGCTTGGGAGGGACAGGGAGGTCCTATGGCTACACCTTC | CASSLGGTGRSYGYTF
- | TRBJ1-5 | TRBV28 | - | TGTGCCAGCAGTCCGGACATACTTAGCAATCAGCCCCAGCATTTT | CASSPDILSNQPQHF
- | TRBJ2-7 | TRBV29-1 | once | TGCAGCGTTGTCGCCAGGCTTTCCTACGAGCAGTACTTC | CSVVARLSYEQYF
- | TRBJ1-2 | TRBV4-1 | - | TGCGCCAGCAGCCACGGTACCGGGACTCCAAACTATGGCTACACCTTC | CASSHGTGTPNYGYTF
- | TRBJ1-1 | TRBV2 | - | TGTGCCAGCAGTTGGGACGGTCGGAGTGGGGCTTTCTTT | CASSWDGRSGAFF
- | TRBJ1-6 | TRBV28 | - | TGTGCCAGCAGTTTTAGGCACGGTGTCTCACCCCTCCACTTT | CASSFRHGVSPLHF
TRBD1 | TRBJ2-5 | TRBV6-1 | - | TGTGCCAGCATAGGACAGGGGCGAGAGACCCAGTACTTC | CASIGQGRETQYF